This paragraph covers one T cell receptor (beta chain) sequence. Antigen: not known. This record belongs to a study of T-cell memory formation after mild COVID-19. Broader study findings: Some SARS-CoV-2-responding clones were already detected in memory before infection. Among clones contracting day 15 to 85, CD4/CD8 was balanced, whereas later expanders leaned CD4+.

CDR3 size: 15 residues. Germline trimming cut 5 bases from V and 4 bases from J; bases unmatched to any gene: 10. Constant-segment primers and 5'RACE yielded cDNA libraries for TCR alpha and TCR beta, each carrying sample barcodes and UMIs. TCRdb re-called the 5' RACE reads through MiXCR, storing one row per CDR3 protein. The sample holds approximately 300,000 distinct CDR3 sequences, approximately 19% seen once. This chain uses TRBV12-3 or TRBV12-4 with TRBJ1-2, with 7 bases that match TRBD1. Sequencing used PBMCs or a T cell subset sorted from them (not recorded which). This receptor was taken from a young man who had mild COVID-19 (a few samples of this study predate the infection). Cell type and time point are not known. The CDR3, as DNA: TGTGCCAGCAGTCCGGACAGGAGGGGAGCCTATGGCTACACCTTC. Its protein is CASSPDRRGAYGYTF.